This TCR beta chain originates from a study of early T cells in non-severe SARS-CoV-2 infection (dated by TCRdb to about 2021). The study in broad terms: TCR sequencing used bulk RNA from unsorted whole blood, so alpha and beta chains could not be paired.

General conclusions and limits of the study: VDJdb matching was skewed toward anti-spike CD8 responses and likely underestimated virus-specific expansions, missing private and CD4 specificities.

This was a case-control study nested in a cohort of healthcare workers in London, UK, who had nasopharyngeal swab PCR tests and blood samples taken every week. Healthcare workers were enrolled in the week of the UK lockdown, from 23 to 31 March 2020, and were followed every week for up to roughly 16 weeks. This clonotype was recorded at least ten times. Its antigen remains unidentified. No quality values exist for individual bases; no much larger clone is one base distant. The library came from 5' RACE. The run used a NextSeq 500. The TCR library protocol attached unique molecular identifiers to individual cDNA molecules to correct for sequencing error and PCR bias. Sequencing covered both TCR alpha and beta chains, and within each sample the abundances of alpha and beta sequences were tightly co-correlated. Under the source paper's analysis protocol: V gene, J gene and CDR3 annotation of TCR sequences was performed with Decombinator V4. Expanded TCRs were defined as changing significantly between any two time points under a Poisson model with p below 0.0001. TCR abundances were normalised to the total number of TCRs sequenced per sample and expressed as counts per million. A search of VDJdb, accessed on 1 November 2021, was run for TCRs annotated to CMV, EBV and SARS-CoV-2, with TCRs annotated for multiple antigens excluded. The public reads were run again by TCRdb, first through fastp at Q25 and then through MiXCR, and only productive beta chains were kept. Rows with one shared CDR3 protein collapse into an entry with the most common genes and DNA. TCRdb, not the authors, supplied the V and J calls. The sample data list tens of thousands of distinct CDR3 sequences, and around 13% of these were observed just once. The top ten constitute more than 3.5% of the sample.

The clonotype was recovered from an adult who was a healthcare worker with PCR-confirmed SARS-CoV-2 infection or an uninfected control (not recorded which). Sequencing was carried out using whole blood.

The sequenced DNA: TGTGCCAGCAGGCGGACAGGGAGCGGGGAGCTGTTTTTT. Protein translation: CASRRTGSGELFF. The chain couples TRBV12-3 or TRBV12-4 to TRBJ2-2, with 8 bases aligning to TRBD1. V has 6 bases trimmed and J has 7 bases trimmed; junction bases matching no gene number 4. From cysteine to phenylalanine, the CDR3 is 13 amino acids long. Only CDR3 DNA remains: 39 bases, in frame from the first base.